Each of the 10 T cell receptor beta chains below was sequenced from the same sample in a study of T cells in Graves' hyperthyroidism and ophthalmopathy. TCR beta CDR3 sequences were amplified from RNA transcripts. The TCR CDR3 first-round RT-PCR relied on the HTBI primer set. TCRdb reprocessed the multiplex PCR reads with MiXCR, giving one entry per CDR3 protein. Among 250,000 or so distinct CDR3 sequences listed, about 17% were seen once. Sequenced material: blood. Receptors were obtained from a young woman with Graves' ophthalmopathy.

This clonotype has at least ten counts. The V gene is TRBV20-1, the J gene TRBJ2-2; TRBD1 or TRBD2 may be the D gene (5 bases each). The germline V gene encodes CDR1 DFQATT and CDR2 SNEGSKA (reference sequence). The CDR3 totals 21 residues. Trimming cost V 1 base and J 0 bases, with 27 bases left between them. The CDR3 protein is CSARAGTEHRKGRANTGELFF. As DNA, the CDR3 is TGCAGTGCTAGAGCGGGGACGGAACATAGAAAGGGGCGGGCGAACACCGGGGAGCTGTTTTTT.

This clonotype appeared many times. This sequence joins TRBV11-2 and TRBJ2-3; D is undetermined. CDR3 length equals 13 residues. CDR1 is SGHAT, CDR2 FQNNGV, per germline. V was cut by 4 bases and J by 1 base, with 6 bases left in between. In nucleotides, the CDR3 is TGTGCCAGCAGCTCCGTTGGCACAGATACGCAGTATTTT. It yields the protein CASSSVGTDTQYF.

This clonotype was seen many times. The genes are TRBV12-3 or TRBV12-4 and TRBJ2-1; TRBD2 matches 10 bases. V lost 5 bases and J lost 9; bases outside the gene matches: 10. This CDR3 contains 15 residues. CDR3 DNA sequence: TGTGCCAGCAGTGGAGCGGGAGGGCCGTTTCGTGAGCAGTTCTTC. This gives the protein CASSGAGGPFREQFF.

This clonotype was counted at least ten times. The chain employs TRBV28 and TRBJ1-2; a weak D match, TRBD1 (5 bases). Germline V CDR1 and CDR2: MDHEN, SYDVKM. V was trimmed by 4 bases and J by 4 bases, leaving 19 bases between them. This CDR3 has 16 residues. As DNA, the CDR3 is TGTGCCAGCAGTTCCTACACGACAGCCTTGATCTATGGCTACACCTTC. Its protein product is CASSSYTTALIYGYTF.

Many counts were recorded for this clonotype. This chain uses TRBV28 with TRBJ2-3; possibly TRBD1 or TRBD2 for D (5 bases each). The CDR3 loop spans 17 amino acids. The V end lost 5 bases, the J end lost 1 base, and 19 bases lay between the germline ends. Per germline, CDR1 MDHEN and CDR2 SYDVKM. CDR3 residues: CASSGTSGSPRTDTQYF. Written as DNA, the CDR3 is TGTGCCAGCAGTGGGACCTCGGGCAGTCCGCGCACAGATACGCAGTATTTT.

This clonotype was found many times. The V and J genes are TRBV20-1 and TRBJ1-1; the match to TRBD1 covers 12 bases. CDR1 and CDR2 from the germline V gene are DFQATT and SNEGSKA (reference sequence). The CDR3 loop spans 17 amino acids. The V segment lost 6 bases and the J segment 4 bases; nucleotides outside the gene matches: 15. The DNA for the CDR3 is TGCAGTGCCCCGGTGTACGGGACAGGGGGCGTCGGCACTGAAGCTTTCTTT. Translated, it gives CSAPVYGTGGVGTEAFF.

There are many counts of this clonotype. The chain recombines TRBV12-5 with TRBJ1-2; tentative D call: TRBD1 (5 bases). Trimming pared 0 bases from V and 3 bases from J, leaving 14 bases between. Germline V gene data show CDR1 as LGHNT and CDR2 as FRNRAP. This CDR3 is built from 16 residues. As DNA, the CDR3 is TGTGCTAGTGGTTTGGTACCAACATTGACAGACTATGGCTACACCTTC. Its translation: CASGLVPTLTDYGYTF.

This clonotype was observed many times. The V and J genes are TRBV20-1 and TRBJ2-5; tentatively, D is TRBD2 (7 bases). Trimming took 0 bases from V and 5 from J, leaving 16 bases between them. There are 15 residues in the CDR3. CDR1 DFQATT and CDR2 SNEGSKA come from the germline V gene (reference sequence). The CDR3 region has the DNA TGCAGTGCTAGAGAACTAGCGCGAGGGGGGGAGACCCAGTACTTC. Its translation is CSARELARGGETQYF.

The chain links TRBV10-3 to TRBJ2-3, with unresolved D. The ends were cut back, 2 bases at V and 2 bases at J, with 8 bases in the middle. This CDR3 is built from 14 residues. Germline CDR1 ENHRY, CDR2 SYGVKD. DNA for the CDR3: TGTGCCATCAGTGAGAGGTCAGCCACAGATACGCAGTATTTT. Its protein product is CAISERSATDTQYF.

This clonotype was detected ten times or more. J is TRBJ2-5 and V is TRBV2; 9 positions match TRBD1. The CDR3 spans 14 residues. V shed 4 bases, J shed 4 bases, and the junction held 4 bases outside the gene matches. CDR1 SNHLY and CDR2 FYNNEI come from the germline V gene. The CDR3 protein is CASSGRQGGETQYF. DNA of the CDR3: TGTGCCAGCAGTGGGAGACAGGGGGGAGAGACCCAGTACTTC.